In its sample, the clone carrying this T cell receptor beta chain was seen many times. This CDR3 is 15 amino acids long. CDR1 SNHLY and CDR2 FYNNEI come from the germline V gene. The V segment lost 6 bases and the J segment 5 bases; nucleotides outside the gene matches: 7. This specimen belongs to a study of T-cell reconstitution after alpha-beta-depleted transplantation in children. Unique molecular identifiers were built into the TCRbeta library. TCRdb re-analysed the PCR reads in MiXCR, keeping a single row per CDR3 protein. The sample gives a few hundred thousand distinct CDR3 sequences, around 20% of which show up once; 3.8% is in the top ten.

The rearrangement links TRBV2 to TRBJ2-2; 9 nucleotides line up with TRBD2. The input for sequencing was PBMCs from the stem cell graft donor, taken from the stem cell graft. The receptor was derived from a human donor who donated a stem cell graft to a child with acute myeloid leukemia. CDR3 protein: CASRKREVETGELFF. The CDR3 coding sequence is TGTGCCAGCAGAAAGCGGGAGGTGGAAACCGGGGAGCTGTTTTTT.